The source of this TCR beta chain is a study of T-cell memory formation after mild COVID-19. Study observations and caveats: Clones shrinking from day 15 to 85 showed even CD4/CD8 mixes; later expanders tilted CD4+. Certain responding clones were present in pre-infection memory, suggesting participation of cross-reactive memory.

This clonotype has a handful of counts. Antigen: not known. Via MiXCR, TCRdb re-called the 5' RACE reads, giving one row per CDR3 protein. The table has approximately 210,000 distinct CDR3 sequences, around 16% seen once. V lost 5 bases, J lost 1 base, and 13 bases stayed unmatched. CDR3 length: 17 residues. The sequence came from an adult woman who had mild COVID-19 (a few samples of this study predate the infection). Cell type and time point are not known. The gene calls are TRBV12-3 or TRBV12-4 and TRBJ1-1; TRBD1 agrees at 7 bases. Material: PBMCs or a T cell subset sorted from them (not recorded which). The CDR3 DNA sequence: TGTGCCAGCAGTAATACGAAACGGACAGGAAGGAACACTGAAGCTTTCTTT. It codes for CASSNTKRTGRNTEAFF.